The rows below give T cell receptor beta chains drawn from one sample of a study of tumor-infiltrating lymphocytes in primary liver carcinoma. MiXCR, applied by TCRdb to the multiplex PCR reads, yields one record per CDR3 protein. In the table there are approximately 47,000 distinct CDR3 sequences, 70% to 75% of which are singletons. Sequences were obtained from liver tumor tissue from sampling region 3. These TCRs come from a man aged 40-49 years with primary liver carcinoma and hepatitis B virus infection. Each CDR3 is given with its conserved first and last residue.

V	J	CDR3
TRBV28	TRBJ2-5	CASSSALGAWEAQYF
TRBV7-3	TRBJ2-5	CASSFHGDYQQYF
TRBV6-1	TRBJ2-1	CASSEVPGQTGNKQFF
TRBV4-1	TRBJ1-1	CAGSQDRGEGLMNTEAFF
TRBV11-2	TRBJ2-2	CASSLLAGGPGTGELFF
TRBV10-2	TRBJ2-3	CAISGPGLAGYTQYF
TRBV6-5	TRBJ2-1	CAVSPTSGRNDNEQFF
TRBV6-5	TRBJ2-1	CASRTDGTQVDERFF
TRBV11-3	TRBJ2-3	CASSLGITSGSSNTQYF
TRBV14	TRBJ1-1	CASSRLRGTEAFF
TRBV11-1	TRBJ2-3	CASGKGLAVSADTQYF
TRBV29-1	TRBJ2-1	CSVRTGGSEQFF
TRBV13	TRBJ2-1	CVSSLNNEQFF
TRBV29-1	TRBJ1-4	CIVALNEILFF
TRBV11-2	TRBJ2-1	CASSLDMGLATGEQFF
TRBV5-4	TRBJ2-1	CASSLGSAVKGDEQFF
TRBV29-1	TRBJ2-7	CSVRDSGEYDQYF
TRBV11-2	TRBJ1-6	CSSSLQGASSPIHF
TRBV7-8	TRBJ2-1	CASSTASVDEQFF
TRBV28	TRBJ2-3	CASIRGLGTDTQYF